These T cell receptor beta chains were read from a single sample in a study of T cells in tuberculosis. Only in-frame clones appear in the TCRdb table, and some are missing; sequencing was by immunoSEQ multiplex PCR. Of about 58,000 clones in the sample, 88% were seen once. Specimen: CD1b-GMM tetramer-negative cells sorted from PBMCs. The receptors stem from an adult woman with latent tuberculosis. Each CDR3 is given with its conserved first and last residue. Fields, in order: D gene, J gene, clone size, V gene, CDR3 DNA, CDR3 protein. D genes are given only for firm matches. The size of a clone is reported for some rows only, either as once, few or many, or as a class for expanded clones.

d_gene: .
j_gene: TRBJ2-7
abundance: once
v_gene: TRBV5-1
CDR3nt: TGCGCCAGCAGCCTCCAAGAGGAACTCGTGATTAAGGACTTC
CDR3aa: CASSLQEELVIKDF

d_gene: TRBD1
j_gene: TRBJ1-2
abundance: .
v_gene: TRBV18
CDR3nt: TGTGCCAGCTCACCAGACCGAGGGACAGAACACTATGGCTACACCTTC
CDR3aa: CASSPDRGTEHYGYTF

d_gene: .
j_gene: TRBJ1-1
abundance: .
v_gene: TRBV19
CDR3nt: TGTGCCAGTAGTATAGATCGGGGTCCCACAGCTTTCTTT
CDR3aa: CASSIDRGPTAFF

d_gene: .
j_gene: TRBJ1-1
abundance: .
v_gene: TRBV23-1
CDR3nt: TGCGCCAGCAGTCACCCCCCCCGGCGGTCTGAAGCTTTCTTT
CDR3aa: CASSHPPRRSEAFF

d_gene: TRBD1
j_gene: TRBJ1-4
abundance: once
v_gene: TRBV7-2
CDR3nt: TGTGCCAGCAGCTGGACAGGGGGGGAAAAACTGTTTTTT
CDR3aa: CASSWTGGEKLFF

d_gene: TRBD1
j_gene: TRBJ1-1
abundance: .
v_gene: TRBV4-3
CDR3nt: TGCGCCAGCAGCCAAGAACACAGGGGGAACACTGAAGCTTTCTTT
CDR3aa: CASSQEHRGNTEAFF

d_gene: TRBD2
j_gene: TRBJ2-1
abundance: .
v_gene: TRBV19
CDR3nt: TGTGCCAGTAGTATGACTAGCGGTTCCTACAATGAGCAGTTCTTC
CDR3aa: CASSMTSGSYNEQFF

d_gene: .
j_gene: TRBJ2-2
abundance: few
v_gene: TRBV4-3
CDR3nt: TGCGCCAGCAGCCAGTTTTTACAGGGAACCGGGGAGCTGTTTTTT
CDR3aa: CASSQFLQGTGELFF

d_gene: .
j_gene: TRBJ1-5
abundance: .
v_gene: TRBV19
CDR3nt: TGTGCCAGTAGTACAACCGGGAGCAGATTCCAGCCCCAGCATTTT
CDR3aa: CASSTTGSRFQPQHF

d_gene: TRBD1
j_gene: TRBJ2-7
abundance: .
v_gene: TRBV19
CDR3nt: TGTGCCACTTCGGACAGGGTCGGGGAGCAGTACTTC
CDR3aa: CATSDRVGEQYF

d_gene: TRBD1
j_gene: TRBJ2-1
abundance: .
v_gene: TRBV10-3
CDR3nt: TGTGCCATCGGGGACAGCCGATCCTACAATGAGCAGTTCTTC
CDR3aa: CAIGDSRSYNEQFF

d_gene: .
j_gene: TRBJ1-2
abundance: .
v_gene: TRBV25-1
CDR3nt: TGTGCCAGCAGTGAAATGGCGGGGTATGGCTACACCTTC
CDR3aa: CASSEMAGYGYTF

d_gene: TRBD2
j_gene: TRBJ2-7
abundance: few
v_gene: TRBV7-2
CDR3nt: TGTGCCAGCAGCTTGGGGTCGGCTAGCGGGAGTGCGGGCTCCTACGAGCAGTACTTC
CDR3aa: CASSLGSASGSAGSYEQYF

d_gene: .
j_gene: TRBJ2-3
abundance: .
v_gene: TRBV4-3
CDR3nt: TGCGCCAGCAGCCAAGATTTATTTGGACTGAGCACAGATACGCAGTATTTT
CDR3aa: CASSQDLFGLSTDTQYF

d_gene: .
j_gene: TRBJ2-7
abundance: .
v_gene: TRBV12-5
CDR3nt: TGTGCTAGTGGTTTGGTAGGGAGTTCTACCTACGAGCAGTACTTC
CDR3aa: CASGLVGSSTYEQYF

d_gene: .
j_gene: TRBJ2-5
abundance: once
v_gene: TRBV21-1
CDR3nt: TGTGCCAGCCTCGGACAGGGAGAAGGGAAGGAGACCCAGTACTTC
CDR3aa: CASLGQGEGKETQYF

d_gene: TRBD2
j_gene: TRBJ2-4
abundance: .
v_gene: TRBV29-1
CDR3nt: TGCAGCGTTGGGGGACTAGCGGGAAAATCGAAAAACATTCAGTACTTC
CDR3aa: CSVGGLAGKSKNIQYF

d_gene: TRBD2
j_gene: TRBJ2-2
abundance: .
v_gene: TRBV9
CDR3nt: TGTGCCAGCAGCCTGGGACTAGCGGGAGATACCGGGGAGCTGTTTTTT
CDR3aa: CASSLGLAGDTGELFF

d_gene: .
j_gene: TRBJ2-7
abundance: once
v_gene: TRBV27
CDR3nt: TGTGCCAGCAGTTTATTGGGGGGCGAGCAGTACTTC
CDR3aa: CASSLLGGEQYF

d_gene: TRBD1
j_gene: TRBJ1-2
abundance: few
v_gene: TRBV29-1
CDR3nt: TGCAGCGTGGCGGGACAGGGTGTAGATGGCTACACCTTC
CDR3aa: CSVAGQGVDGYTF

d_gene: .
j_gene: TRBJ2-1
abundance: .
v_gene: TRBV6-1
CDR3nt: TGTGCCACCCTCAATCGGGGCTCCTACAATGAGCAGTTCTTC
CDR3aa: CATLNRGSYNEQFF

d_gene: .
j_gene: TRBJ1-1
abundance: few
v_gene: TRBV6-4
CDR3nt: TGTGCCAGCAGCCCCTCCCCGGGGAACACTGAAGCTTTCTTT
CDR3aa: CASSPSPGNTEAFF

d_gene: .
j_gene: TRBJ1-3
abundance: few
v_gene: TRBV19
CDR3nt: TGTGCCAGTAGTATCCGCAGACTCTCTGGAAACACCATATATTTT
CDR3aa: CASSIRRLSGNTIYF

d_gene: TRBD1
j_gene: TRBJ1-1
abundance: .
v_gene: TRBV6-1
CDR3nt: TGTGCCAGCGGGGGACAGGGTAACACTGAAGCTTTCTTT
CDR3aa: CASGGQGNTEAFF